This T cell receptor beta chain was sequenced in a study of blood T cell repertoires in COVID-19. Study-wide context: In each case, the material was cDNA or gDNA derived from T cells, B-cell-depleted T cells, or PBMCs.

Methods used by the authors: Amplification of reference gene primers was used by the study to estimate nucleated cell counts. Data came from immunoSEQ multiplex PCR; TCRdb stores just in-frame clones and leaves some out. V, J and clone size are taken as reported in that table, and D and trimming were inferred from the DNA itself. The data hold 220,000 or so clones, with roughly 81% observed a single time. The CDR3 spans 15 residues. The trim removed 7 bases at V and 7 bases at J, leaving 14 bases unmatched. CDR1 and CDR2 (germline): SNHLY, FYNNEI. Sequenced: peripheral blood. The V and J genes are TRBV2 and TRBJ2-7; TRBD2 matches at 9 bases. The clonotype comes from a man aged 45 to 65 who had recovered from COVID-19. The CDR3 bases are TGTGCCAGCACCCGAGGAGGTAGCGGGAGTGGAGAGCAGTACTTC. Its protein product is CASTRGGSGSGEQYF.